This T cell receptor beta chain comes out of a study of blood T cells in healthy people across ages. The authors ran a second PCR of about 6 to 11 cycles using a sample-barcoded 5' primer and a J-beta primer mix. TCRdb analysed the 5' RACE reads with MiXCR anew, one entry per CDR3 protein. The sample records more than 650,000 distinct CDR3 sequences, 22% being singletons. In this sample, this clonotype turned up a few times. Its specificity is unknown. The study, taken as a whole, reports: The long-lived group displayed more naive CD4+ cells, plus higher diversity, than the aged donors did. Any conclusive comparison of naive versus antigen-experienced cells was prevented by using unsorted PBMCs.

The CDR3 length is 16 residues. Germline V lookup: CDR1 SGHRS, CDR2 YFSETQ. This TCR was sampled from a man between 65 and 85 years old in good health. Sequencing was done on a sample of blood. The chain uses TRBV5-1 and TRBJ2-5; 8 bases are a match to TRBD1. The J call may be wrong; the DNA end is better matched by TRBJ2-7. CDR3 in DNA: TGCGCCAGCAGCTTGTTCTGGACAGGGTCTCTCTACGAGCAGTACTTC. As protein: CASSLFWTGSLYEQYF.